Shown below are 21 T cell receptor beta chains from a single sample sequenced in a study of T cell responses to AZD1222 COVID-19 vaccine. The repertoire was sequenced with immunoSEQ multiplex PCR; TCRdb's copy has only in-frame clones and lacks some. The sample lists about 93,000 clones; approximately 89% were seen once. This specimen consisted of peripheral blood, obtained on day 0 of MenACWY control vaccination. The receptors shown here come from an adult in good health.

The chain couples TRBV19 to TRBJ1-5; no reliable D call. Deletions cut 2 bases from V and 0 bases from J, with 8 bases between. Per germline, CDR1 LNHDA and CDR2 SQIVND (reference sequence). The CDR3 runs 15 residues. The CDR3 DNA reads TGTGCCAGTAGTATAACGGCTTATAGCAATCAGCCCCAGCATTTT. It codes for CASSITAYSNQPQHF.

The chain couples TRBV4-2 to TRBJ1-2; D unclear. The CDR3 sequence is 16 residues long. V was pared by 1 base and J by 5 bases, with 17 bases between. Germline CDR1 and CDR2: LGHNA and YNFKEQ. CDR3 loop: CASSQAHGGEQYGYTF. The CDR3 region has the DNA TGTGCCAGCAGCCAAGCCCATGGCGGGGAGCAGTATGGCTACACCTTC.

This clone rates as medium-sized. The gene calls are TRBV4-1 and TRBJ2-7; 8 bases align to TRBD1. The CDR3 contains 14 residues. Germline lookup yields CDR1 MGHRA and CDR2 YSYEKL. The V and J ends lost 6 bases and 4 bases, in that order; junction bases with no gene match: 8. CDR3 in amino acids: CASSFGTGPYEQYF. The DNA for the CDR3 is TGCGCCAGCAGTTTCGGGACAGGACCTTACGAGCAGTACTTC.

CDR3 sequence (DNA): TGTGCCTGGAGGTCCGGGACACTCGAAAGCTCCTATAATTCACCCCTCCACTTT. Its translation is CAWRSGTLESSYNSPLHF. This rearrangement joins TRBV30 to TRBJ1-6; TRBD1 is a possible D gene (6 bases). Looked up from germline, CDR1 is GTSNPN and CDR2 is SVGIG (reference sequence). There are 18 residues in the CDR3. Trimming removed 3 bases from V and 0 bases from J, with 18 bases in between.

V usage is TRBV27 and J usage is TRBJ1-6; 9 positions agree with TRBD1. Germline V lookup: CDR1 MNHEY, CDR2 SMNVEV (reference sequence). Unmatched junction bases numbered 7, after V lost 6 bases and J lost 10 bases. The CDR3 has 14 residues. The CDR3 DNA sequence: TGTGCCAGCAGACCGGACAGGGGATCATCACCCCTCCACTTT. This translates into CASRPDRGSSPLHF.

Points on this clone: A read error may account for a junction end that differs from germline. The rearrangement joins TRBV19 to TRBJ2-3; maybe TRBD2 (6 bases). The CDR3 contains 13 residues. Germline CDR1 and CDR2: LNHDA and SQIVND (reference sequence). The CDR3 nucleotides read TGTGCCACTAGTTCGGGAGTAAAAGATACGCAGTATTTT. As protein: CATSSGVKDTQYF. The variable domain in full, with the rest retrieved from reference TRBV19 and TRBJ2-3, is DGGITQSPKYLFRKEGQNVTLSCEQNLNHDAMYWYRQDPGQGLRLIYYSQIVNDFQKGDIAEGYSVSREKKESFPLTVTSAQKNPTAFYLCATSSGVKDTQYFGPGTRLTVL.

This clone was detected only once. CDR3 protein: CASSSRGTGVVEQYF. Written as DNA, the CDR3 is TGTGCCAGCAGCTCAAGGGGGACAGGGGTGGTTGAGCAGTACTTC. J is TRBJ2-7 and V is TRBV5-6; 10 bases are a match to TRBD1. V shed 3 bases, J shed 7 bases, and the junction held 10 bases outside the gene matches. Germline CDR1 and CDR2: SGHDT and YYEEEE. There are 15 residues in the CDR3.

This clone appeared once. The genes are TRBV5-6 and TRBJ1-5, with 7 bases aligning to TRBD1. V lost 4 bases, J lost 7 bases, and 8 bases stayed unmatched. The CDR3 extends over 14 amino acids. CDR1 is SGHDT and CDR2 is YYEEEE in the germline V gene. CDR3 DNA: TGTGCCAGCAGCGAACAGGGGATGGGGCAGCCCCAGCATTTT. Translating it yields CASSEQGMGQPQHF.

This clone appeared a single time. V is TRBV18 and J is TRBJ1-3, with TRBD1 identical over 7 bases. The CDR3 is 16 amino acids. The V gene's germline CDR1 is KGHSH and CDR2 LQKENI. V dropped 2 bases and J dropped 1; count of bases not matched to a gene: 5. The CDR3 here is CASSPSQQGSGNTIYF. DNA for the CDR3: TGTGCCAGCTCACCATCGCAACAGGGGTCTGGAAACACCATATATTTT.

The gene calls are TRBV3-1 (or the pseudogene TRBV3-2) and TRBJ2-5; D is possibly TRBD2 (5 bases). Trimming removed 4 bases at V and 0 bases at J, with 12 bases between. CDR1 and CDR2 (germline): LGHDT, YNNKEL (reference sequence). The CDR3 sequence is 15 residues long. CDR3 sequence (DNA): TGTGCCAGCAGCCTCAAATCCGGGAACCAAGAGACCCAGTACTTC. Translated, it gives CASSLKSGNQETQYF.

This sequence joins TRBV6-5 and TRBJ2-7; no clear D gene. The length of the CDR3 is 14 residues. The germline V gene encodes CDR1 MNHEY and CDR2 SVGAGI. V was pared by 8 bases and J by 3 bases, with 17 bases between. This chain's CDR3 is CASLLYGPSYEQYF. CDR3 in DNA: TGTGCCAGCCTCCTCTACGGGCCGAGCTACGAGCAGTACTTC.

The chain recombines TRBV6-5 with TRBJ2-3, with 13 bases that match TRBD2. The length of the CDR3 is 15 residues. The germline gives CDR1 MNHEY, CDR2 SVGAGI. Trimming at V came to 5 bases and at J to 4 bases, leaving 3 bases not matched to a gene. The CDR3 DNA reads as TGTGCCAGCAGTACAACTAGCGGGGGGGCAGATACGCAGTATTTT. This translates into CASSTTSGGADTQYF.

The CDR3 is CATVRRVYEQYF. The CDR3, as DNA: TGTGCCACTGTTCGGCGGGTTTACGAGCAGTACTTC. J is TRBJ2-7 and V is TRBV2, with D possibly TRBD2 on 5 matching bases. The V gene's germline CDR1 is SNHLY and CDR2 FYNNEI. Trimming shortened V by 10 bases and J by 4 bases, and 14 bases separated the two germline ends. This CDR3 spans 12 amino acids. Combining the CDR3 with reference TRBV2 and TRBJ2-7 gives the whole variable domain EPEVTQTPSHQVTQMGQEVILRCVPISNHLYFYWYRQILGQKVEFLVSFYNNEISEKSEIFDDQFSVERPDGSNFTLKIRSTKLEDSAMYFCATVRRVYEQYFGPGTRLTVT.

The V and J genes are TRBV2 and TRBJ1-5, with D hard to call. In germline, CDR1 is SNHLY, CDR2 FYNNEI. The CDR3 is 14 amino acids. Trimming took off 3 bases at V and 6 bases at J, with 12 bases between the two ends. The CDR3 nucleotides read TGTGCCAGCAGTGAGTCGGGGAGACTTCAGCCCCAGCATTTT. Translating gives CASSESGRLQPQHF. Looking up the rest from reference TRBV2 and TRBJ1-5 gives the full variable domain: EPEVTQTPSHQVTQMGQEVILRCVPISNHLYFYWYRQILGQKVEFLVSFYNNEISEKSEIFDDQFSVERPDGSNFTLKIRSTKLEDSAMYFCASSESGRLQPQHFGDGTRLSIL.

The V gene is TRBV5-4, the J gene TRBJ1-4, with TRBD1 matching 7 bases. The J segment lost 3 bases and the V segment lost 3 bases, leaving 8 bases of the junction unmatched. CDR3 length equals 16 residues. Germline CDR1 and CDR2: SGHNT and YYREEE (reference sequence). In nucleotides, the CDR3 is TGTGCCAGCAGCTCCGGGACAGCCGCGCCTAATGAAAAACTGTTTTTT. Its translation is CASSSGTAAPNEKLFF.

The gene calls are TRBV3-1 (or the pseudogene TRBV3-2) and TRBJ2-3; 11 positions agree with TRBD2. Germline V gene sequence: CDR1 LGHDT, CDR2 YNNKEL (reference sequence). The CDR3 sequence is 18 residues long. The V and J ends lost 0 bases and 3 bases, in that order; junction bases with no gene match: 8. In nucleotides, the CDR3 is TGTGCCAGCAGCCAAGATCCCCTAGCGGGGGGTATTACAGATACGCAGTATTTT. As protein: CASSQDPLAGGITDTQYF.

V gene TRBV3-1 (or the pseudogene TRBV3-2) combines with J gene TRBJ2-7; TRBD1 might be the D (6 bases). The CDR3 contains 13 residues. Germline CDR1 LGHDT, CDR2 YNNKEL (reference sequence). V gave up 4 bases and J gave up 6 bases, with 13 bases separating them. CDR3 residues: CASSLQGVGEQYF. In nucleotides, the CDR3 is TGTGCCAGCAGCCTACAGGGAGTAGGCGAGCAGTACTTC.

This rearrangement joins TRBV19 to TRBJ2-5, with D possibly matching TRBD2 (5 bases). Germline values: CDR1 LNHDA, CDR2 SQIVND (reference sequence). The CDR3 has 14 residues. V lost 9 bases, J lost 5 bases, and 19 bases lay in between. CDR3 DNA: TGTGCCAGCCCTACCCTGGACCGAGGGGAGACCCAGTACTTC. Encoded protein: CASPTLDRGETQYF.

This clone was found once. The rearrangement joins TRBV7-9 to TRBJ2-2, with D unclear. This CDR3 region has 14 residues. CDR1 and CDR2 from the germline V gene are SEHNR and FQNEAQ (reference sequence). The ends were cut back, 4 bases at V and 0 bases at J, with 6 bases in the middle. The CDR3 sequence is CASSWASNTGELFF. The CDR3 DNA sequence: TGTGCCAGCAGCTGGGCATCGAACACCGGGGAGCTGTTTTTT.

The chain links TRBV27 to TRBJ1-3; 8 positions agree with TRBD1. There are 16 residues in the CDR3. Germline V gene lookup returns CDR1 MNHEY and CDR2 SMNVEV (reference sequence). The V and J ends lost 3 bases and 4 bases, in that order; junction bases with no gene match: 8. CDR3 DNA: TGTGCCAGCAGTTTGACAGGGGCCTGGAGGGGAAACACCATATATTTT. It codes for CASSLTGAWRGNTIYF.

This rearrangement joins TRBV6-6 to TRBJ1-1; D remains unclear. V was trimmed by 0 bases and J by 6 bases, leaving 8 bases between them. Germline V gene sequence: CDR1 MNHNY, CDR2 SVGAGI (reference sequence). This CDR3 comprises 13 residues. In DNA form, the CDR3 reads TGTGCCAGCAGTTACTCGCGCCAGGCTGAAGCTTTCTTT. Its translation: CASSYSRQAEAFF.